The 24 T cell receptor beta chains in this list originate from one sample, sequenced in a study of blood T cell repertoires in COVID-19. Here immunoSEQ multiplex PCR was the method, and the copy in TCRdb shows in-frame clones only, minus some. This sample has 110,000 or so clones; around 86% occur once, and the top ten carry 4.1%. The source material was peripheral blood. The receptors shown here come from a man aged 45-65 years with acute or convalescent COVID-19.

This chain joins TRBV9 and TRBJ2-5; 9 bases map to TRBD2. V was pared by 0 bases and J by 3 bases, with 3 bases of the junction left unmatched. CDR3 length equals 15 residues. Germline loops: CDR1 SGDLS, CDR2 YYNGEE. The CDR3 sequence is CASSVGGGDEETQYF. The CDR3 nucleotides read TGTGCCAGCAGCGTAGGCGGGGGGGACGAAGAGACCCAGTACTTC.

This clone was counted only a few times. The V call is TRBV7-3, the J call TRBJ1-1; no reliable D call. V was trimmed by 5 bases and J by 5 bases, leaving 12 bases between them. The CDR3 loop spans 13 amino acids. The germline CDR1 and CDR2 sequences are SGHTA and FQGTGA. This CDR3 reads CASSAEGRTEAFF. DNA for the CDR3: TGTGCCAGCAGCGCAGAGGGAAGGACTGAAGCTTTCTTT.

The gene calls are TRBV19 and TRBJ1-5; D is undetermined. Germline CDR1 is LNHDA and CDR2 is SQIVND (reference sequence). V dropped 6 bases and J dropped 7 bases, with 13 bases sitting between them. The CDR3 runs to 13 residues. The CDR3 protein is CASRFEGGQPQHF. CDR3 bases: TGTGCCAGTAGATTCGAGGGCGGGCAGCCCCAGCATTTT.

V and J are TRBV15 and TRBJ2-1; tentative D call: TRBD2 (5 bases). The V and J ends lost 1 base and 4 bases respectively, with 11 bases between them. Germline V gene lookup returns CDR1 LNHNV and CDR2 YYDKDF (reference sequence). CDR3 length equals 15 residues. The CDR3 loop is CATSRAPEAYNEQFF. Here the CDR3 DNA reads TGTGCCACCAGCAGAGCACCGGAGGCTTACAATGAGCAGTTCTTC.

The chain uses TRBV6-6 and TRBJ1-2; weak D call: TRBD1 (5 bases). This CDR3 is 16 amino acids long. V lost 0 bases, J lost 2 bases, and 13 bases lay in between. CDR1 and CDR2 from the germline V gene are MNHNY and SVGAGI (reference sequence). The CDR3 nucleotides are TGTGCCAGCAGTTACTCGGGGACTCAACTGAACTATGGCTACACCTTC. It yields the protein CASSYSGTQLNYGYTF.

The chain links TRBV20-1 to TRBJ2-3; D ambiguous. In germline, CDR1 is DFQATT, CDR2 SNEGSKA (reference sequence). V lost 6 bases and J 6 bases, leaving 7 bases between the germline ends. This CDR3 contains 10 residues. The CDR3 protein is CSALSDTQYF. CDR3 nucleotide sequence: TGCAGTGCCCTCTCGGATACGCAGTATTTT.

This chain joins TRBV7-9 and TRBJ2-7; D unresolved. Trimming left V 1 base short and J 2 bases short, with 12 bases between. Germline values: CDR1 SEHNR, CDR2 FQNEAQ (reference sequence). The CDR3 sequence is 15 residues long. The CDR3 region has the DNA TGTGCCAGCAGCTTAGACTATTATAGGACCTACGAGCAGTACTTC. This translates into CASSLDYYRTYEQYF.

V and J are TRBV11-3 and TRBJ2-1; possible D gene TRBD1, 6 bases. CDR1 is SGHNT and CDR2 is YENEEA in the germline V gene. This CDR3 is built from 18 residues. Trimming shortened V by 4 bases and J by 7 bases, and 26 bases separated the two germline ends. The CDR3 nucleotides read TGTGCCAGCAGCTCCGGTCTGAGTGGGGGCTATTTGGGTAATGAGCAGTTCTTC. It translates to CASSSGLSGGYLGNEQFF.

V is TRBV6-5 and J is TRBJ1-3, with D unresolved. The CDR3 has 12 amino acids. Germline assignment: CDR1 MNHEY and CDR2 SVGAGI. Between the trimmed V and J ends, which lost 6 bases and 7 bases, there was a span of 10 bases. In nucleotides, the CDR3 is TGTGCCAGCAGCGACGGGGTTAACACCATATATTTT. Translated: CASSDGVNTIYF.

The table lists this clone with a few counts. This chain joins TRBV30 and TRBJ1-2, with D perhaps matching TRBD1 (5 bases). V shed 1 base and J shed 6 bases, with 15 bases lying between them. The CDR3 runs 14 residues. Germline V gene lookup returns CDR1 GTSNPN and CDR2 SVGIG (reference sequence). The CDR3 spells CAWSGRQIQDGYTF. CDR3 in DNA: TGTGCCTGGAGTGGGAGACAGATCCAAGATGGCTACACCTTC.

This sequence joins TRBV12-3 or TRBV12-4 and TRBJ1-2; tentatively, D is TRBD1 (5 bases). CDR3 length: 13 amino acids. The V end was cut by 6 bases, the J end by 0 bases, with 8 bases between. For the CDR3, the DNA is TGTGCCAGCAGAGAGACAGCTAACTATGGCTACACCTTC. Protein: CASRETANYGYTF.

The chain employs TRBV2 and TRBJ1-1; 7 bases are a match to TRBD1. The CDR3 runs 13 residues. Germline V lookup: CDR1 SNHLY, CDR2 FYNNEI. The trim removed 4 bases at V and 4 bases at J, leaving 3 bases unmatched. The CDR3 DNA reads TGTGCCAGCAGTGCGGACAGGACCACTGAAGCTTTCTTT. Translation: CASSADRTTEAFF.

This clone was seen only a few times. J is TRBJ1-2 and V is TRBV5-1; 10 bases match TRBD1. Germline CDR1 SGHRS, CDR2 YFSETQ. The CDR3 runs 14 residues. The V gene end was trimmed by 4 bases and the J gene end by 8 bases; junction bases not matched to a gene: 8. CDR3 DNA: TGCGCCAGCAGCGAGCGACAGGGGGCGCGAGGCTACACCTTC. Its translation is CASSERQGARGYTF.

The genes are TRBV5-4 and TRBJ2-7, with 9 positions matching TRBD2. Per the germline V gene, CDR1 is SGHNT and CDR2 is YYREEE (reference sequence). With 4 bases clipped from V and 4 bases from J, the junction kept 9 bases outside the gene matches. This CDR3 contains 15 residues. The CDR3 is CASSPVAGDRYEQYF. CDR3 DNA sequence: TGTGCCAGCAGCCCTGTAGCGGGAGACCGGTACGAGCAGTACTTC.

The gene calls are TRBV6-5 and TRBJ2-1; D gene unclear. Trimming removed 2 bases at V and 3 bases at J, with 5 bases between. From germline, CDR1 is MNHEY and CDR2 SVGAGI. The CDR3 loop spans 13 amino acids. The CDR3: CASSYTHYNEQFF. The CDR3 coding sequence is TGTGCCAGCAGTTACACACACTACAATGAGCAGTTCTTC.

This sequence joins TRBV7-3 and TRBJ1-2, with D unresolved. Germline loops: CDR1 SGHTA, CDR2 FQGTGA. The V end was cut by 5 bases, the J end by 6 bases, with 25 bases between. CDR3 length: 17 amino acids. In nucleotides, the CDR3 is TGTGCCAGCAGCGCTAGCGGTGGGATATCTGTGGATAATGGCTACACCTTC. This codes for CASSASGGISVDNGYTF.

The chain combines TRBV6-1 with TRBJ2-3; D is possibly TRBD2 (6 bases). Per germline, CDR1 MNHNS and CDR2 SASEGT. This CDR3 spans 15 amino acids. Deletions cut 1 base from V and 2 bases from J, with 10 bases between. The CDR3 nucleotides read TGTGCCAGCAGTGAAGGAACTAGCCACACAGATACGCAGTATTTT. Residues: CASSEGTSHTDTQYF.

The CDR3 DNA is TGTGCCAGCAGCCCAGGTCGGGAGCAGTACTTC. Translation gives CASSPGREQYF. The genes are TRBV9 and TRBJ2-7; D unresolved. CDR3 size: 11 residues. V gave up 4 bases and J gave up 7 bases, with 9 bases separating them. Germline CDR1 is SGDLS and CDR2 is YYNGEE.

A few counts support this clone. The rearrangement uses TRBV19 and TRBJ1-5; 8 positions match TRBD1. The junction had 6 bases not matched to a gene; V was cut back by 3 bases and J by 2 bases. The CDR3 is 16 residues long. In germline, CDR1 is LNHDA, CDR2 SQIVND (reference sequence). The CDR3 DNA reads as TGTGCCAGTAGTATGCCAGGACAGGGTGGCAATCAGCCCCAGCATTTT. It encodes CASSMPGQGGNQPQHF.

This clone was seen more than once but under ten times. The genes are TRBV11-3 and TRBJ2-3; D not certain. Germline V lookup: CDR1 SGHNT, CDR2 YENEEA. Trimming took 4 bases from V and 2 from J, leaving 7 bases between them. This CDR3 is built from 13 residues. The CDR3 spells CASSSLYTDTQYF. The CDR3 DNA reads TGTGCCAGCAGCTCTTTGTACACAGATACGCAGTATTTT. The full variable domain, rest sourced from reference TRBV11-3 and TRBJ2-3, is EAGVVQSPRYKIIEKKQPVAFWCNPISGHNTLYWYLQNLGQGPELLIRYENEEAVDDSQLPKDRFSAERLKGVDSTLKIQPAELGDSAVYLCASSSLYTDTQYFGPGTRLTVL.

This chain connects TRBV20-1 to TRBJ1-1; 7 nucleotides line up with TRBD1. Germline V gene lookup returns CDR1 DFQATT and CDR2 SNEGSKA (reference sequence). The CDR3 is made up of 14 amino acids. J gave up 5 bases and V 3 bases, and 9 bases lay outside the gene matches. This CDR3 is CSASLTGEETEAFF. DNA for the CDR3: TGCAGTGCTAGTCTCACAGGGGAGGAGACTGAAGCTTTCTTT.

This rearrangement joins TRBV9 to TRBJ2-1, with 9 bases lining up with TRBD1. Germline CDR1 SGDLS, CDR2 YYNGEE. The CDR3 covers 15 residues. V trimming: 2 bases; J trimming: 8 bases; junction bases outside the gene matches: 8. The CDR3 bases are TGTGCCAGCAGCGTTTCCGGGACAGGGTGGGATGAGCAGTTCTTC. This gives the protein CASSVSGTGWDEQFF.

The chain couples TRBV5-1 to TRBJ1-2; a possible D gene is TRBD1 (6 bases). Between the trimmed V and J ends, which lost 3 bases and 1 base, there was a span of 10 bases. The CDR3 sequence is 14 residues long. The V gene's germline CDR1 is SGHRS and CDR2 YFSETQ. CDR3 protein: CASSSGQINYGYTF. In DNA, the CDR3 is TGCGCCAGCAGCTCTGGACAGATTAACTATGGCTACACCTTC.

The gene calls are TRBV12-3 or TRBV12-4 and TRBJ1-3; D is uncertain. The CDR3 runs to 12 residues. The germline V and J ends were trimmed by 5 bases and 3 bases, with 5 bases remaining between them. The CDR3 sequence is CASSLSGNTIYF. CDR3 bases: TGTGCCAGCAGTCTTAGTGGAAACACCATATATTTT.